This TCR beta chain comes out of a study of STAT5B mutations in CD4+ large granular lymphocyte leukemia. The method was immunoSEQ multiplex PCR; TCRdb's version includes in-frame clones alone and lacks a portion of them. Among some 30,000 clones, around 85% were seen once, and the ten largest hold around 4.6%. CDR3 size: 13 residues. Looked up from germline, CDR1 is SGHRS and CDR2 is YFSETQ. The ends were cut back, 4 bases at V and 3 bases at J, with 8 bases in the middle. Material for sequencing was CD4+ T cells from blood buffy coats. This sequence originates from a human donor in good health. The chain combines TRBV5-1 with TRBJ1-3, with D possibly being TRBD1 (6 bases). The CDR3, as DNA: TGCGCCAGCAGCATACAGGGTGGAAACACCATATATTTT. It translates to CASSIQGGNTIYF.